The 24 T cell receptor beta chains given below trace back to one sample, sequenced in a study of Ad26.COV2.S vaccination and SARS-CoV-2 variants. Profiling relied on immunoSEQ multiplex PCR, and the TCRdb table lists in-frame clones only, not all of them. The table records about 460,000 clones, roughly nine tenths of them present only once. Noted treatment: about 20 received Ad26.COV2.S at low or high dose, single or two shots; 5 received placebo; per-sample allocation not given. Each sample was drawn 63 days after the first injection (of vaccine or placebo). The specimen comprised peripheral blood, sampled in a trial of Ad26.COV2.S vaccine versus placebo. Receptor source: a person between 18 and 65 years old who received the Ad26.COV2.S COVID-19 vaccine or a placebo.

The V and J genes are TRBV5-1 and TRBJ2-7; D could derive from TRBD1 or TRBD2 (5 bases each). This CDR3 has 15 amino acids. Deletions cut 2 bases from V and 0 bases from J, with 12 bases between. Germline V lookup: CDR1 SGHRS, CDR2 YFSETQ. Written as DNA, the CDR3 is TGCGCCAGCAGCTTTATTGGGGGAAGCTCCTACGAGCAGTACTTC. Translated, it gives CASSFIGGSSYEQYF.

The chain couples TRBV19 to TRBJ2-2; D is perhaps TRBD1 (6 bases). CDR3 size: 13 residues. The V gene lost 3 bases and the J gene lost 6 bases, with 8 bases spanning the gap. In germline, CDR1 is LNHDA, CDR2 SQIVND (reference sequence). The CDR3 reads CASSMAGAGELFF. The CDR3 nucleotides are TGTGCCAGTAGTATGGCAGGGGCCGGGGAGCTGTTTTTT.

V usage is TRBV28 and J usage is TRBJ2-1; 15 nucleotides agree with TRBD2. Germline V gene data show CDR1 as MDHEN and CDR2 as SYDVKM. J gave up 2 bases and V 2 bases, and 10 bases lay outside the gene matches. The CDR3 has 20 amino acids. The CDR3 protein is CASSLPLGLAGGQTYNEQFF. CDR3 DNA sequence: TGTGCCAGCAGTTTACCCTTGGGACTAGCGGGAGGCCAGACCTACAATGAGCAGTTCTTC.

The CDR3 region is CASSEFVGAPANEQFF. The CDR3 coding sequence is TGCGCCAGCAGTGAGTTTGTGGGAGCACCCGCCAATGAGCAGTTCTTC. The chain employs TRBV10-1 and TRBJ2-1; D is possibly TRBD2 (5 bases). Germline CDR1 and CDR2: WNHNN and SYGVQD (reference sequence). V lost 1 base to trimming and J lost 6 bases, with 16 bases between them. The CDR3 length is 16 residues.

V and J are TRBV5-1 and TRBJ1-4; TRBD1 aligns across 7 bases. Germline CDR1 is SGHRS and CDR2 is YFSETQ. The length of the CDR3 is 15 residues. Trimming took 0 bases from V and 7 from J; bases not matched to a gene: 6. As DNA, the CDR3 is TGCGCCAGCAGCTTGGGTAGGGGGACAGTTGAAAAACTGTTTTTT. Amino acid sequence: CASSLGRGTVEKLFF.

This clone was observed a handful of times. CDR3 region: CASSLVGSGPQHF. For the CDR3, the DNA is TGTGCCAGCAGCTTAGTGGGCAGTGGGCCCCAGCATTTT. The J gene is TRBJ1-5, the V gene TRBV7-6; D is ambiguous. CDR1 is SGHVS and CDR2 is FNYEAQ in the germline V gene. V lost 1 base, J lost 9 bases, and 10 bases lay in between. The CDR3 has 13 amino acids.

The rearrangement joins TRBV7-9 to TRBJ2-5; weak D call: TRBD2 (5 bases). The V gene lost 2 bases and the J gene lost 7 bases, with 8 bases spanning the gap. Germline V lookup: CDR1 SEHNR, CDR2 FQNEAQ (reference sequence). The CDR3 has 12 amino acids. The DNA for the CDR3 is TGTGCCAGCAGCTTAACTGCGGGGACCCAGTACTTC. Translation gives CASSLTAGTQYF. Using reference TRBV7-9 and TRBJ2-5 for the parts outside the CDR3, the full variable domain is DTGVSQNPRHKITKRGQNVTFRCDPISEHNRLYWYRQTLGQGPEFLTYFQNEAQLEKSRLLSDRFSAERPKGSFSTLEIQRTEQGDSAMYLCASSLTAGTQYFGPGTRLLVL.

This rearrangement joins TRBV10-2 to TRBJ1-6, with TRBD1 matching 10 bases. This CDR3 is built from 18 residues. Germline CDR1 WSHSY, CDR2 SAAADI. Germline trimming cut 5 bases from V and 11 bases from J; bases unmatched to any gene: 18. CDR3 residues: CASSRVGTGAPNGAPLHF. CDR3 nucleotide sequence: TGCGCCAGCAGTCGGGTGGGGACAGGGGCCCCAAATGGGGCACCCCTCCACTTT.

This sequence joins TRBV2 and TRBJ1-1; D gene uncertain. The CDR3 spans 13 residues. The V end lost 3 bases, the J end lost 7 bases, and 12 bases lay between the germline ends. The germline V gene encodes CDR1 SNHLY and CDR2 FYNNEI. The CDR3 nucleotides are TGTGCCAGCAGTGATTGGGGTGGCGGTGAAGCTTTCTTT. The encoded protein is CASSDWGGGEAFF.

CDR3: CASRPIDRVVGYGYTF. CDR3 DNA sequence: TGTGCCAGCAGGCCCATCGACAGGGTCGTAGGTTATGGCTACACCTTC. The V and J genes are TRBV27 and TRBJ1-2; 7 nucleotides line up with TRBD1. The CDR3 is 16 residues long. The junction had 15 bases not matched to a gene; V was cut back by 6 bases and J by 5 bases. Germline assignment: CDR1 MNHEY and CDR2 SMNVEV (reference sequence).

The genes are TRBV5-4 and TRBJ2-7; D may correspond to TRBD1 or TRBD2 (5 bases each). This CDR3 is built from 15 residues. V was shortened by 0 bases and J by 6 bases, with 16 bases between the two germline ends. Germline CDR1 and CDR2: SGHNT and YYREEE (reference sequence). Written as DNA, the CDR3 is TGTGCCAGCAGCTTGGAAGGGGCAGGGAGTCTCGAGCAGTACTTC. Its translation: CASSLEGAGSLEQYF. Drawing the rest from reference TRBV5-4 and TRBJ2-7, the complete variable domain is ETGVTQSPTHLIKTRGQQVTLRCSSQSGHNTVSWYQQALGQGPQFIFQYYREEENGRGNFPPRFSGLQFPNYSSELNVNALELDDSALYLCASSLEGAGSLEQYFGPGTRLTVT.

This rearrangement joins TRBV29-1 to TRBJ2-1, with D tentatively TRBD1 (6 bases). V was trimmed by 8 bases and J by 6 bases, leaving 11 bases between them. This CDR3 comprises 11 residues. CDR1 SQVTM and CDR2 ANQGSEA come from the germline V gene. CDR3 protein: CSTQGSNEQFF. CDR3 coding DNA: TGCAGCACACAGGGTAGCAATGAGCAGTTCTTC.

The genes are TRBV6-6 and TRBJ2-6, with D tentatively TRBD1 (6 bases). This CDR3 has 14 residues. CDR1 MNHNY and CDR2 SVGAGI come from the germline V gene (reference sequence). The ends were cut back, 6 bases at V and 0 bases at J, with 6 bases in the middle. CDR3 bases: TGTGCCAGCAGGGACAGCTCTGGGGCCAACGTCCTGACTTTC. As protein: CASRDSSGANVLTF.

The chain is built from TRBV20-1 and TRBJ1-6; D might be TRBD1 (5 bases). Germline CDR1 DFQATT, CDR2 SNEGSKA (reference sequence). Deletions cut 3 bases from V and 8 bases from J, with 20 bases between. This CDR3 spans 16 amino acids. The CDR3 reads CSASSAGYQGDSPLHF. CDR3 nucleotide sequence: TGCAGTGCTAGTTCGGCGGGCTACCAGGGAGATTCACCCCTCCACTTT.

This chain joins TRBV9 and TRBJ1-4; no definite D call. V dropped 0 bases and J dropped 12 bases, with 12 bases sitting between them. Germline CDR1 is SGDLS and CDR2 is YYNGEE. CDR3 length: 13 residues. In DNA, the CDR3 is TGTGCCAGCAGCGTAGGAGGAGTCGGACAACTGTTTTTT. This sequence encodes CASSVGGVGQLFF.

The V and J genes are TRBV21-1 and TRBJ1-6. TRBV21-1 is termed a pseudogene. This CDR3 is built from 17 residues. The CDR3 DNA follows: TGTGCCAGCAGCAAAGTAAAAAAAGGGCAGAGAAATTCACCCCTCCACTTT. Its protein product is CASSKVKKGQRNSPLHF.

The chain joins TRBV11-2 to TRBJ1-1; D gene ambiguous. This CDR3 region has 14 residues. The V end lost 1 base, the J end lost 4 bases, and 10 bases lay between the germline ends. Germline CDR1 is SGHAT and CDR2 is FQNNGV. CDR3 sequence reads: CASSLGGVSTEAFF. CDR3 coding DNA: TGTGCCAGCAGCTTAGGCGGGGTATCCACTGAAGCTTTCTTT.

The genes are TRBV28 and TRBJ1-6; D gene unclear. Trimming left V 5 bases short and J 10 bases short, with 18 bases between. This CDR3 region has 15 residues. The V gene's germline CDR1 is MDHEN and CDR2 SYDVKM. The CDR3 loop reads CASSPHQVVRSPLHF. The CDR3, as DNA: TGTGCCAGCAGTCCCCACCAGGTGGTGCGGTCACCCCTCCACTTT.

This chain joins TRBV7-3 and TRBJ1-2, with D possibly being TRBD1 (5 bases). Germline V lookup: CDR1 SGHTA, CDR2 FQGTGA. The V end was cut by 0 bases, the J end by 7 bases, with 15 bases between. The CDR3 extends over 15 amino acids. In DNA form, the CDR3 reads TGTGCCAGCAGCTTAACGTTAAGCAGGGTCTGTGGCTACACCTTC. Its protein product is CASSLTLSRVCGYTF. Filled out from reference TRBV7-3 and TRBJ1-2, the complete variable domain reads GAGVSQTPSNKVTEKGKYVELRCDPISGHTALYWYRQSLGQGPEFLIYFQGTGAADDSGLPNDRFFAVRPEGSVSTLKIQRTERGDSAVYLCASSLTLSRVCGYTFGSGTRLTVV.

This chain connects TRBV3-1 (or the pseudogene TRBV3-2) to TRBJ1-3; D remains ambiguous. CDR1 is LGHDT, CDR2 YNNKEL, per germline (reference sequence). Trimming cost V 3 bases and J 1 base, with 7 bases left between them. The CDR3 contains 14 residues. CDR3 loop: CASSHTGSGNTIYF. Written as DNA, the CDR3 is TGTGCCAGCAGCCATACGGGTTCTGGAAACACCATATATTTT.

For this clone: This sample includes further DNA sequences coding for the same CDR3. J is TRBJ2-7 and V is TRBV3-1 (or the pseudogene TRBV3-2); D is unclear. Trimming shortened V by 3 bases and J by 3 bases, and 3 bases separated the two germline ends. CDR1 is LGHDT and CDR2 is YNNKEL in the germline V gene (reference sequence). This CDR3 has 11 residues. The CDR3 DNA is TGTGCCAGCAGCCAGCGCTACGAGCAGTACTTC. Its translation: CASSQRYEQYF.

V usage is TRBV19 and J usage is TRBJ1-3; 8 bases map to TRBD1. The CDR3 spans 18 residues. J gave up 0 bases and V 5 bases, and 12 bases lay outside the gene matches. Germline CDR1 LNHDA, CDR2 SQIVND (reference sequence). CDR3 DNA: TGTGCCAGTAGTCTCCAGACAGGGGCCACATCCTCTGGAAACACCATATATTTT. Amino acid sequence: CASSLQTGATSSGNTIYF.

The chain joins TRBV28 to TRBJ1-5, with TRBD1 matching over 8 bases. The germline V gene encodes CDR1 MDHEN and CDR2 SYDVKM. Trimming removed 0 bases from V and 6 bases from J; junction bases left unmatched: 4. The CDR3 is made up of 15 amino acids. DNA of the CDR3: TGTGCCAGCAGTTTATGGGACAGGGTGAGTCAGCCCCAGCATTTT. It codes for CASSLWDRVSQPQHF.

The V and J genes are TRBV7-2 and TRBJ1-6, with no clear D. CDR1 is SGHTA, CDR2 FQGNSA, per germline. The CDR3 spans 15 residues. Deletions cut 1 base from V and 2 bases from J, with 6 bases between. The CDR3 region is CASSLVGTYNSPLHF. The CDR3 DNA reads TGTGCCAGCAGCTTAGTGGGGACCTATAATTCACCCCTCCACTTT.